What follows is one T cell receptor beta chain and its context. Its binding antigen is unknown. Here the CDR3 omits its conserved ending phenylalanine or tryptophan, so a read error is the likely source. This specimen comes from a study of CD8+CD57+ T cells in acquired aplastic anemia (dated by TCRdb to the late 2010s). For the study in its entirety: DNA extracted from sorted CD4+ and CD8+ cells had a mean of approximately 3.4 ug, with a range of roughly 0.19 to 27.4 ug. CD8+CD57+ expansion was defined as a frequency above the mean frequency observed in healthy subjects. General conclusions and limits of the study: Around 28 CD8+ CDR3 sequences were found to be shared between patients and controls, but these sequences appeared to be highly expressed in patients and within the immunodominant clones of the patients. Between patients and healthy controls, no significant difference in CD8+ Simpson's diversity was found (P=0.060).

The patients picked for sequencing were ones in whom flow cytometry had shown an expansion of CD8+CD57+ cells. Every patient had severe acquired aplastic anemia, diagnosed using the International Study of Aplastic Anemia and Agranulocytosis and Camitta criteria. Patients had received no therapy at the time of blood sampling. TCR repertoires of sorted CD4+ and CD8+ blood T cells from severe aplastic anemia patients and healthy subjects were deep-sequenced in the study. Patients were enrolled in the USA under clinicaltrials.gov protocols 00001620, 01623167, 00001397, 00071045, 00081523 and 00961064. Ficoll-Paque density gradient centrifugation was used to isolate peripheral blood mononuclear cells. Before DNA extraction, CD4+ and CD8+ T cells were sorted by FACS or by magnetic beads. The CDR3 spans 14 amino acids, including both terminal residues. Of the read, only the CDR3 DNA is kept; its 42 bases are in frame from base 1. CDR1 and CDR2 are read off the germline V gene (reference sequence) as LNHNV and YYDKDF.

TCR beta VDJ combination and CDR3 sequence profiling used genomic DNA as the template. An Illumina HiSeq 2000 was the platform used for TCR repertoire sequencing. As for the original processing: TRBV/TRBJ rearrangement plots, CDR3 size and DJ length profiles, and Simpson's diversity index were used to assess repertoires. The most abundant DNA sequence in the deep sequencing data was taken as the immunodominant clone. CDR3 amino acid sequences were screened for sharing across subjects and compared with published repertoires and the VDJdb database. TCRdb took the public reads, trimmed them with fastp at Q25, ran MiXCR for clone calling and kept in-frame beta chains. Here each entry gathers all rows of one CDR3 protein and keeps the most common genes and DNA. These V and J calls rely on TCRdb rather than the paper's analysis. For this sample the table gives 190,000 or so distinct CDR3 sequences, of which roughly half were detected only once. Of the sample, 1.8% is held by the ten largest clones.

Rearrangement joined TRBV15 to TRBJ2-7, with 7 bases matching TRBD1. Input material: sorted CD4+, CD8+, or CD8+CD57+ T cells (not recorded which) from PBMCs. This clonotype was sampled from a human donor with aplastic anemia. The CDR3 protein: CATSSKGAAYEQYL. The DNA reads TGTGCCACCAGCTCCAAGGGGGCGGCCTACGAACAGTACCTC.